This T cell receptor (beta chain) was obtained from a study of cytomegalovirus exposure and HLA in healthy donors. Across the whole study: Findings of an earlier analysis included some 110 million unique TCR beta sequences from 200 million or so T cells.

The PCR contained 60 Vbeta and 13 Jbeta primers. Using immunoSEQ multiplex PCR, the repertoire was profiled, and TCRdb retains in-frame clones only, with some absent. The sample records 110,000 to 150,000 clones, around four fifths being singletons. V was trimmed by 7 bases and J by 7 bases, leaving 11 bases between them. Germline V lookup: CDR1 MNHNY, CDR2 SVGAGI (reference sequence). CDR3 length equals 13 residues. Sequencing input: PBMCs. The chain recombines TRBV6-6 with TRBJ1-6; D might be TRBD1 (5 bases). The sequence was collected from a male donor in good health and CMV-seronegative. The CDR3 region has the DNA TGTGCCAGCATGGGGGGAGGGAATTCACCCCTCCACTTT. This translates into CASMGGGNSPLHF.